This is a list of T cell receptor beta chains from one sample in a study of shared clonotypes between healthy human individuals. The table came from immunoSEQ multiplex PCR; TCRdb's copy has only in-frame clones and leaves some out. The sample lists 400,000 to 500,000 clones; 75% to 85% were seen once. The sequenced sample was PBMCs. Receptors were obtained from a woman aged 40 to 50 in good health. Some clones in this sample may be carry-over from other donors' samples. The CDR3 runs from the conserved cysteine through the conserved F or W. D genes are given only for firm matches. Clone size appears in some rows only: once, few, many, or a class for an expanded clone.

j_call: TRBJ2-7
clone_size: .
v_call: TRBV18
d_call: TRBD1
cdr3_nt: TGTGCCAGCTCACTCGGGACAGGGGGGGTCAACGAGCAGTACTTC
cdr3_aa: CASSLGTGGVNEQYF

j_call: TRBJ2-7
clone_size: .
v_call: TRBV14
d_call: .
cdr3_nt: TGTGCCAGCAGCCCCCGGGACTCCTTTCGAGAGCAGTACTTC
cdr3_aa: CASSPRDSFREQYF

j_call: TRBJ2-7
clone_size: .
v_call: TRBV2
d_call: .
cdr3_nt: TGTGCCAGCAGCCAGGGTCACTCCTACGAGCAGTACTTC
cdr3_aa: CASSQGHSYEQYF

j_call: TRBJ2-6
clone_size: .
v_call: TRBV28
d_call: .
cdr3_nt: TGTGCCAGCAGTCCGCAGAACACTGGGGCCAACGTCCTGACTTTC
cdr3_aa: CASSPQNTGANVLTF

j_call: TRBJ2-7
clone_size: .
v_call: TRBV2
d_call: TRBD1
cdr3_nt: TGTGCCAGCAGCCGCCCAGGGGGAGTTTCCTACGAGCAGTACTTC
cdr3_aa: CASSRPGGVSYEQYF

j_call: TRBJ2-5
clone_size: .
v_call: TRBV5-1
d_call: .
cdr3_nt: TGCGCCAGCAGCTTGGAGTCGGGTTTCGGAGAGACCCAGTACTTC
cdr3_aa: CASSLESGFGETQYF

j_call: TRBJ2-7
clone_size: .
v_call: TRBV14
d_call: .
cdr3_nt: TGTGCCAGCAGCCAAAGGCGCAACTCCTACGAGCAGTACTTC
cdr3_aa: CASSQRRNSYEQYF

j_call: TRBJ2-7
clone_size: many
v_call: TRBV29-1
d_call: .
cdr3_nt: TGCAGCGTTGGTCCTAACGCCTACGAGCAGTACTTC
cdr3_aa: CSVGPNAYEQYF

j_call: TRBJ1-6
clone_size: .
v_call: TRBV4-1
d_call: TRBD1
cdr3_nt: TGCGCCAGCAGCACCCGGGACAGTGGGCTTAATTCACCCCTCCACTTT
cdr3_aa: CASSTRDSGLNSPLHF

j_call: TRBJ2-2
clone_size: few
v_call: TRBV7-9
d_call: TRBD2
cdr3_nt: TGTGCCAGCAGCCAACTAGCGGGAGTGTCGACCGGGGAGCTGTTTTTT
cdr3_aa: CASSQLAGVSTGELFF

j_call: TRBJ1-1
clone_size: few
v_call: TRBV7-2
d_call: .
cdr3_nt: TGTGCCAGCAGCTCCCATGCGGGGAAAGCTTTCTTT
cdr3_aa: CASSSHAGKAFF

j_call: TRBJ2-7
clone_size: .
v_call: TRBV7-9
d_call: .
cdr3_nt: TGTGCCAGCAGTATTACCCGTGACGAGCAGTACTTC
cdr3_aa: CASSITRDEQYF

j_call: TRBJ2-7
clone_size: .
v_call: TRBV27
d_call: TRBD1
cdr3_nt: TGTGCCAGCAGTTTCGACAGGGGCGCTCAGTACTTC
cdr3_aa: CASSFDRGAQYF

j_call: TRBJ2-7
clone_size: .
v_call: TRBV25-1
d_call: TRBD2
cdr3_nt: TGTGCCAGCAGTCCGGGCGGGGGGGACAGTTCCTACGAGCAGTACTTC
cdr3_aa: CASSPGGGDSSYEQYF

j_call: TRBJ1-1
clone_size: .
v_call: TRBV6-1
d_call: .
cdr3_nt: TGTGCCAGCAGTGCTGTGGTGAACACTGAAGCTTTCTTT
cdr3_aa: CASSAVVNTEAFF

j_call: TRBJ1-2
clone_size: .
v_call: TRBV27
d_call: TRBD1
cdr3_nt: TGTGCCAGCAGCCTCTCGGGACAGGGGGACTATGGCTACACCTTC
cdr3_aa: CASSLSGQGDYGYTF

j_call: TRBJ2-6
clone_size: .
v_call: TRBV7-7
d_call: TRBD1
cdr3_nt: TGTGCCAGCAGCTTAGGGGGGACAGTCAGGGCCAACGTCCTGACTTTC
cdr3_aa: CASSLGGTVRANVLTF

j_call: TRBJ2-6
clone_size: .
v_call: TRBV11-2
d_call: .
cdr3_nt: TGTGCCAGCAGCGAGGGGGTGGGGGCCAACGTCCTGACTTTC
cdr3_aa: CASSEGVGANVLTF

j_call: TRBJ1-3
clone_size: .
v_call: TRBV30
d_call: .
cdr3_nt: TGTGCCTGGACCGGGGCACTCACCTCTGGAAACACCATATATTTT
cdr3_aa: CAWTGALTSGNTIYF

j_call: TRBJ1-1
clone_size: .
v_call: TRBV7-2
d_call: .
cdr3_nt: TGTGCCAGCAGCCAGCTAGGGTCGGGCACTGAAGCTTTCTTT
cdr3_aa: CASSQLGSGTEAFF

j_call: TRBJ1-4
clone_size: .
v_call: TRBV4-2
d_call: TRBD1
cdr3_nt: TGTGCCAGCATCGATGCAGCAGGGGGCACTAATGAAAAACTGTTTTTT
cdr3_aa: CASIDAAGGTNEKLFF

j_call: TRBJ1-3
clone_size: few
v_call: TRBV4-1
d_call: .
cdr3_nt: TGCGCCAGCAGCCAAGATAGGACGGGAAGCTCTGGAAACACCATATATTTT
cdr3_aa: CASSQDRTGSSGNTIYF

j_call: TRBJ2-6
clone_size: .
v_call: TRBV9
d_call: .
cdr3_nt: TGTGCCAGCAGCGTAAGTCCCTTATTGGACGGGGCCAACGTCCTGACTTTC
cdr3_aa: CASSVSPLLDGANVLTF

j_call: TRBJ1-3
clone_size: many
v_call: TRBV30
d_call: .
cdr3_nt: TGTGCCTGGAGTGTAAAATCTGGAAACACCATATATTTT
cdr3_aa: CAWSVKSGNTIYF

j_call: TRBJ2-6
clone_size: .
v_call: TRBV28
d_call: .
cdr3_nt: TGTGCCAGCAGAAGGGGGGTGTTGAGGTCTGGGGCCAACGTCCTGACTTTC
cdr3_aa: CASRRGVLRSGANVLTF

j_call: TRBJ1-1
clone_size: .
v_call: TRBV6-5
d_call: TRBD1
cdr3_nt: TGTGCCAGCAGTTACGACAGGGGTCGAGGTACTGAAGCTTTCTTT
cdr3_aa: CASSYDRGRGTEAFF

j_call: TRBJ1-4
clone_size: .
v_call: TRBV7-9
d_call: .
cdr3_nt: TGTGCCAGCAGCCGTTTAGAGGCCTCTAATGAAAAACTGTTTTTT
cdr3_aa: CASSRLEASNEKLFF

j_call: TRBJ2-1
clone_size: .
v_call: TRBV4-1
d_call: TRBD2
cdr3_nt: TGCGCCAGCAGCCAAAGGGGACTAGCGGTTTACAATGAGCAGTTCTTC
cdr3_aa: CASSQRGLAVYNEQFF

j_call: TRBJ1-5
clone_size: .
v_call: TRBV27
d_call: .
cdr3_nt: TGTGCCAGCGGGATTAGCAATCAGCCCCAGCATTTT
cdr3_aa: CASGISNQPQHF

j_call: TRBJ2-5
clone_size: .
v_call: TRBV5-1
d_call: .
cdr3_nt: TGCGCCAGCAGCCCCGGAAGCAGCGTAGGGGAGACCCAGTACTTC
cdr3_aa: CASSPGSSVGETQYF

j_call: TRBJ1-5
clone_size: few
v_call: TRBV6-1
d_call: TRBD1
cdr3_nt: TGTGCCAGCAGGGGACAGGGGAGCAATCAGCCCCAGCATTTT
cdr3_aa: CASRGQGSNQPQHF

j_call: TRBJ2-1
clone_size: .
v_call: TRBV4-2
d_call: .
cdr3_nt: TGTGCCAGCAGCCACCAATCCTCTGGGAATGAGCAGTTCTTC
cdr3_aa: CASSHQSSGNEQFF

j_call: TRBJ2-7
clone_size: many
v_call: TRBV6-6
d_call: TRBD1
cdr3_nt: TGTGCCAGCAGCATCAGGACAGGGGGGCGCTACGAGCAGTACTTC
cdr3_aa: CASSIRTGGRYEQYF

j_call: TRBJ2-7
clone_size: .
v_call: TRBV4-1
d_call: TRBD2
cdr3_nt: TGCGCCAGCAGCCAAGATCCAAGCGGGAGCATTTACGAGCAGTACTTC
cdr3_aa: CASSQDPSGSIYEQYF

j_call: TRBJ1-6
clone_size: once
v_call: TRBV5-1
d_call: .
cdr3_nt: TGCGCCAGCAGCTTGGGAGGGGGACTTAATTCACCCCTCCACTTT
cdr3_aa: CASSLGGGLNSPLHF

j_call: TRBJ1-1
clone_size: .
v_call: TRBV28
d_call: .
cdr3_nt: TGTGCCAGCAGACCCGGGCCTTACACTGAAGCTTTCTTT
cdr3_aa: CASRPGPYTEAFF

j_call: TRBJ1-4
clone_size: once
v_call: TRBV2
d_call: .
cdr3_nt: TGTGCCAGCAACGAAAGGGGGGAAAAACTGTTTTTT
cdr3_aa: CASNERGEKLFF

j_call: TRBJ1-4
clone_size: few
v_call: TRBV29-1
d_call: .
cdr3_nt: TGCAGCGTTGGTTTTGGGGTGGATGAAAAACTGTTTTTT
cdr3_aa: CSVGFGVDEKLFF

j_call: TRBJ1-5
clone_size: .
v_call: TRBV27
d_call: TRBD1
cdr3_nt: TGTGCCAGCAGTCACCTCGGGACAGGGAATAATCAGCCCCAGCATTTT
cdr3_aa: CASSHLGTGNNQPQHF

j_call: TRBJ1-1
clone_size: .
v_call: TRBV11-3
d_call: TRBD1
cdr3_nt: TGTGCCAGCAGCTCGTCCCGGGACAGGGATGGGGCGGCTTTCTTT
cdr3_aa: CASSSSRDRDGAAFF

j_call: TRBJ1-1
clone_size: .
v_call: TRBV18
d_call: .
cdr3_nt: TGTGCCAGCTCACCAGGTGGGTACGCCACTGAAGCTTTCTTT
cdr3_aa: CASSPGGYATEAFF

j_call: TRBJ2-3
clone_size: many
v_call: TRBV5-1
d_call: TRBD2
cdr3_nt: TGCGCCAGCAGCTCACTAGCGGGAGGTACAGATACGCAGTATTTT
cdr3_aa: CASSSLAGGTDTQYF

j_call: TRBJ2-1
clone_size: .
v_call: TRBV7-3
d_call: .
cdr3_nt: TGTGCCAGCAGCCCCAGCGCGCACCCTTACAATGAGCAGTTCTTC
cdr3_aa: CASSPSAHPYNEQFF

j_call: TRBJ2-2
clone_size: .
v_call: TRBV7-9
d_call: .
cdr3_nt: TGTGCCAGCAGCTTAGTCCAAATCGGGGAGCTGTTTTTT
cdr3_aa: CASSLVQIGELFF

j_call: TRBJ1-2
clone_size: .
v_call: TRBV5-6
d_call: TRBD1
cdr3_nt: TGTGCCAGCAGCTTGGCTCCAGGGGGCGGCAGTGGCTACACCTTC
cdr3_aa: CASSLAPGGGSGYTF

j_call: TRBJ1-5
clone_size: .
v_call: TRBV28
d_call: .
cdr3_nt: TGTGCCAGCAGTTTCTCCCCTGGGAGGGCCCAGCATTTT
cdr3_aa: CASSFSPGRAQHF